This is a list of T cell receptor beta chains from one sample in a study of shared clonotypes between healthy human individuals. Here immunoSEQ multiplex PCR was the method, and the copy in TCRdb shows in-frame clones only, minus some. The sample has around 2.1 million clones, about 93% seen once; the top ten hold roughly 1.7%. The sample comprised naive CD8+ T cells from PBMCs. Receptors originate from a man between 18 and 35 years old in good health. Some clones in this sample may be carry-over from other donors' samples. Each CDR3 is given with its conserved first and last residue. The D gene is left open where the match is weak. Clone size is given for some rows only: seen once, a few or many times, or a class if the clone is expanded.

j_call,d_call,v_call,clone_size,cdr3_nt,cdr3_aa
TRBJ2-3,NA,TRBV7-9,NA,TGTGCCAGCAGCCCCAGCCAGTGGGGAGATACGCAGTATTTT,CASSPSQWGDTQYF
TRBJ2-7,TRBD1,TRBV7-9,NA,TGTGCCAGCAGCTGGCACCGGGACAGTCCCTCCTACGAGCAGTACTTC,CASSWHRDSPSYEQYF
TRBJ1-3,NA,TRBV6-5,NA,TGTGCCAGCCGCGAATGGTTACCTTGGGAAGACACCATATATTTT,CASREWLPWEDTIYF
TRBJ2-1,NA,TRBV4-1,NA,TGCGCCAGCAGCCAAGCCCGGGAAGGGGTGAATGAGCAGTTCTTC,CASSQAREGVNEQFF
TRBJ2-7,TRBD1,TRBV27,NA,TGTGCCAGCAGTTTATCTCCCGGGACAGGGGATAGCGAGCAGTACTTC,CASSLSPGTGDSEQYF
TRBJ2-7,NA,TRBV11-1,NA,TGTGCCAGCAGCTTAGGGTCGGGGCCGTCCTACGAGCAGTACTTC,CASSLGSGPSYEQYF
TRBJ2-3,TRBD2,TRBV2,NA,TGTGCCAGCGGGGGACTAGCGGGAGGGCCTGTCACAGATACGCAGTATTTT,CASGGLAGGPVTDTQYF
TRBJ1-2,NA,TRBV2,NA,TGTGCCAGCAGTGAATGGCGCAGTCCTATGGGGGCTATGGTGGGCACCTTC,CASSEWRSPMGAMVGTF
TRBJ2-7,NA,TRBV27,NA,TGTGCCAGCAGTTTAGGTAAGGGGCTGGGGGAGCAGTACTTC,CASSLGKGLGEQYF
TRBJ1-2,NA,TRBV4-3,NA,TGCGCCAGCAGCCCGGACATGGAGAACTATGGCTACACCTTC,CASSPDMENYGYTF
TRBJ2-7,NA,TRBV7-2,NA,TGTGCCAGCAGCTCGCGACAGGTTAGGGTGTACGAGCAGTACTTC,CASSSRQVRVYEQYF
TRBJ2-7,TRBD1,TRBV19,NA,TGTGCCAGTAGTCCCCGGACAGGTGGGGTAACCTACGAGCAGTACTTC,CASSPRTGGVTYEQYF
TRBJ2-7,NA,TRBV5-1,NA,TGCGCCAGCAGCTTGGTTGCGCCTTCCTACGAGCAGTACTTC,CASSLVAPSYEQYF
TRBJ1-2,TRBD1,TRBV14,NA,TGTGCCAGCAGCCCGGACAGGAGAGGGATCTATGGCTACACCTTC,CASSPDRRGIYGYTF
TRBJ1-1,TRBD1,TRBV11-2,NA,TGTGCCAGCAGGGCGAGACAGGGGGCTTACACTGAAGCTTTCTTT,CASRARQGAYTEAFF
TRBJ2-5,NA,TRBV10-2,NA,TGCGCCAGCAGCCTACTAGAGCGAGAGACCCAGTACTTC,CASSLLERETQYF
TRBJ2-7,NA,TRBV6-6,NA,TGTGCCAGCAGTTATCATGGCAGGGATTTTCCCTACGAGCAGTACTTC,CASSYHGRDFPYEQYF
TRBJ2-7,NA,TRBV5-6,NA,TGTGCCAGCAGCTTTCCCCGAGACAGGACCTACGAGCAGTACTTC,CASSFPRDRTYEQYF
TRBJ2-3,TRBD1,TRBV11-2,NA,TGTGCCAGCAGCCCGCTGCGCAGGGGGCTTAGCACAGATACGCAGTATTTT,CASSPLRRGLSTDTQYF
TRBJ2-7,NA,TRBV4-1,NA,TGCGCCAGCAGCCAAGATTACATTCAAGCCTACGAGCAGTACTTC,CASSQDYIQAYEQYF
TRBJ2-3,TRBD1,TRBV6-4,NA,TGTGCCAGCAGTGACTCGTCCCATCCCTTTACAGGGGTCGCCACAGATACGCAGTATTTT,CASSDSSHPFTGVATDTQYF
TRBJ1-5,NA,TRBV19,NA,TGTGCCAGTAGTATTTTCGGCAGCAATCAGCCCCAGCATTTT,CASSIFGSNQPQHF
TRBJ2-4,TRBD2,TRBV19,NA,TGTGCCAGTAGTACCGAGCGGGAAGGACGGAACATTCAGTACTTC,CASSTEREGRNIQYF
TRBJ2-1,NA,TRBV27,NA,TGTGCCAGCAGCCGGGGCCAGCTTCTGGGTTTCAATGAGCAGTTCTTC,CASSRGQLLGFNEQFF
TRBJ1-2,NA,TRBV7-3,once,TGTGCCAGCAGCTTCCGCACTTATAACTATGGCTACACCTTC,CASSFRTYNYGYTF
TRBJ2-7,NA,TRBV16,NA,TGTGCCAGCAGCCAAGGGGACAAGTCCTACGAGCAGTACTTC,CASSQGDKSYEQYF
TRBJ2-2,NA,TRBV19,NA,TGTGCCAGTAGTATACCTCCCCTGGGACTTCCGAACACCGGGGAGCTGTTTTTT,CASSIPPLGLPNTGELFF
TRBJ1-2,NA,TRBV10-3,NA,TGTGCCATCAGTGAGGCTACGCTTTTTAACCGAAATGGCTACACCTTC,CAISEATLFNRNGYTF
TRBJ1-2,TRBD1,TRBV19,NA,TGTGCCAAAACATCACCGGGGAGGGGACAGACAGACTATGGCTACACCTTC,CAKTSPGRGQTDYGYTF
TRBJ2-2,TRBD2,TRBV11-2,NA,TGTGCCAGCAGCCTCAGGACTAGCCCCGGGGAGCTGTTTTTT,CASSLRTSPGELFF
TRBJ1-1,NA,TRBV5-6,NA,TGTGCCAGCAGCCCGCGGGCGACTGAAGCTTTCTTT,CASSPRATEAFF
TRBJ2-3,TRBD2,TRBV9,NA,TGTGCCAGCAGCGTAGCCGCTCAGCGGGAGATAACAGATACGCAGTATTTT,CASSVAAQREITDTQYF
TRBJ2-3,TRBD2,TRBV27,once,TGTGCCAGCAGCGAGCGGGAGGGCTCAGATACGCAGTATTTT,CASSEREGSDTQYF
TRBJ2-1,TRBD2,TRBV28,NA,TGTGCCAGCAGGCGGATAAAGGGACTAGCGGGAGAAAAGTTGTCCTACAATGAACAGTTCTTC,CASRRIKGLAGEKLSYNEQFF
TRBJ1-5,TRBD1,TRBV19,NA,TGTGCCAGTAGTCCCGACAGGGGAGGTAATTGGCCCCAGCATTTT,CASSPDRGGNWPQHF
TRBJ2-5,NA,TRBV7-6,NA,TGTGCCAGCAGCCGTATCTGGGGGTTTCAAGAGACCCAGTACTTC,CASSRIWGFQETQYF
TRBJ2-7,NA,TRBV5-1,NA,TGCGCCAGCAGCGCCGGGTCCGGGGGCTACGAGCAGTACTTC,CASSAGSGGYEQYF
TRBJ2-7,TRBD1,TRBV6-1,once,TGTGCCAGCAGTGAAGCTTCAGGGGGAAGGTCCTACGAGCAGTACTTC,CASSEASGGRSYEQYF
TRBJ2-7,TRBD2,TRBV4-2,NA,TGTGCCAGCACTTCGGGGGATCTAGCGGAGGCCTACGAGCAGTACTTC,CASTSGDLAEAYEQYF
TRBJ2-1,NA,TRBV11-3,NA,TGTGCCAGCAGCTTAGTGGGCGGGATCTCCTACAATGAGCAGTTCTTC,CASSLVGGISYNEQFF
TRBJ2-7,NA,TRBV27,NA,TGTGCCAGCAGTTTATCCCCCCTTTTGTACGAGCAGTACTTC,CASSLSPLLYEQYF
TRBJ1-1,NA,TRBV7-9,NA,TGTGCCAGCAGCTTAGCTGATGTCAGGGAGGGCACTGAAGCTTTCTTT,CASSLADVREGTEAFF
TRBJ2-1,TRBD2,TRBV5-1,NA,TGCGCCAGCAGCCTCGGGTTTAGCGGGAGCGCCTACAATGAGCAGTTCTTC,CASSLGFSGSAYNEQFF
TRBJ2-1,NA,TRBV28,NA,TGTGCCAGCAGTTTCCCCACTGCCGGTGGAGTTTCTTACAATGAGCAGTTCTTC,CASSFPTAGGVSYNEQFF
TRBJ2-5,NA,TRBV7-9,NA,TGTGCCAGCAGCCCCGGGGAGACCCAGTACTTC,CASSPGETQYF
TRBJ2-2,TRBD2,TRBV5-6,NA,TGTGCCAGCAGCCTACGACTAGCGGGCGGGGAGCTGTTTTTT,CASSLRLAGGELFF
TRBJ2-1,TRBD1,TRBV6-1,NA,TGTGCCATCAAACGGACAGGGGCTTACAATGAGCAGTTCTTC,CAIKRTGAYNEQFF